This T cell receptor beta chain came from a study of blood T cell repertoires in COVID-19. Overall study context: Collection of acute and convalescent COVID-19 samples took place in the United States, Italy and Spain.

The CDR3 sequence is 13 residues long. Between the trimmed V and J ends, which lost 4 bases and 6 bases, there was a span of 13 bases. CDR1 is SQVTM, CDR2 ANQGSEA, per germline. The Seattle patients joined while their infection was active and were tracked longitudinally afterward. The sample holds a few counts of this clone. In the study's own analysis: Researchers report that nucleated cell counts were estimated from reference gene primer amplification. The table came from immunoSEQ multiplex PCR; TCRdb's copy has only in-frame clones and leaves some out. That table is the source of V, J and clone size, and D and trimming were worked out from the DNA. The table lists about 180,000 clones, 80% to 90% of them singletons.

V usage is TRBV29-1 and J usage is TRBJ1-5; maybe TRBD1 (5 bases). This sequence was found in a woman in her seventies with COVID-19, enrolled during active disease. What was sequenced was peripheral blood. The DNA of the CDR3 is TGCAGCGTTGCGGTGGGGAGGGGTCAGCCCCAGCATTTT. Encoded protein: CSVAVGRGQPQHF.